One TCR beta chain is described in this entry. This sample is drawn from a study of control samples from healthy donors and cancer patients. The germline V gene encodes CDR1 MNHNY and CDR2 SVGAGI (reference sequence). Trimming removed 6 bases from V and 5 bases from J, with 13 bases in between. The CDR3 is 13 residues long. TCRdb's table, derived via immunoSEQ multiplex PCR, lists solely in-frame clones and lacks some. The sample contains some 94,000 clones, about 88% of which appear only once. This chain connects TRBV6-6 to TRBJ1-1, with a possible D match to TRBD1 (5 bases). The TCR comes from a woman aged 45-60 years in good health. Sequencing was carried out using blood. The CDR3 protein is CASRDDSRTEAFF. The CDR3 DNA follows: TGTGCCAGCAGGGACGACAGTCGGACTGAAGCTTTCTTT.